The 22 T cell receptor beta chains below all came from one sample that was sequenced in a study of cytomegalovirus exposure and HLA in healthy donors. Assay used: immunoSEQ multiplex PCR; TCRdb lists only in-frame clones, some missing. The sample consists of about 73,000 clones, around 96% of them appearing once. The sample consisted of PBMCs. These receptors all stem from a man aged 18 to 29 in good health and CMV-seronegative.

The chain combines TRBV6-5 with TRBJ2-1; 7 bases map to TRBD1. The germline gives CDR1 MNHEY, CDR2 SVGAGI. The junction had 5 bases not matched to a gene; V was cut back by 2 bases and J by 1 base. The CDR3 totals 16 residues. The CDR3 bases are TGTGCCAGCAGTTACCCCCGACAGGGTTCCTACAATGAGCAGTTCTTC. It specifies CASSYPRQGSYNEQFF.

This sequence joins TRBV19 and TRBJ2-1; tentatively, D is TRBD2 (5 bases). This CDR3 has 14 residues. Germline CDR1 LNHDA, CDR2 SQIVND (reference sequence). The V end lost 3 bases, the J end lost 2 bases, and 8 bases lay between the germline ends. The CDR3 protein is CASSIPGTYNEQFF. The DNA of the CDR3 is TGTGCCAGTAGTATCCCCGGGACCTACAATGAGCAGTTCTTC.

The V call is TRBV7-8, the J call TRBJ2-7, with D possibly being TRBD1 (6 bases). The CDR3 contains 14 residues. V gave up 5 bases and J gave up 5 bases, with 16 bases separating them. CDR1 and CDR2 from the germline V gene are SGHVS and FQNEAQ. The CDR3 sequence: CASSLQGFPDEQYF. The CDR3, as DNA: TGTGCCAGCAGCCTACAGGGCTTTCCGGACGAGCAGTACTTC.

The chain's CDR3 is CASSDQGNTEAFF. The CDR3, as DNA: TGTGCCAGCAGTGACCAGGGCAACACTGAAGCTTTCTTT. The chain recombines TRBV2 with TRBJ1-1; D might be TRBD1 (5 bases). The germline gives CDR1 SNHLY, CDR2 FYNNEI. V lost 3 bases to trimming and J lost 2 bases, with 7 bases between them. This CDR3 spans 13 amino acids.

The CDR3 loop is CASSLALGGTSGGVHDTQYF. DNA for the CDR3: TGCGCCAGCAGCTTGGCCCTAGGAGGGACTAGCGGGGGCGTACATGATACGCAGTATTTT. This rearrangement joins TRBV5-1 to TRBJ2-3; 14 bases are shared with TRBD2. CDR1 and CDR2 from the germline V gene are SGHRS and YFSETQ. The V and J ends lost 0 bases and 6 bases, in that order; junction bases with no gene match: 15. This CDR3 spans 20 amino acids. The full variable domain, its missing parts supplied by reference TRBV5-1 and TRBJ2-3, is KAGVTQTPRYLIKTRGQQVTLSCSPISGHRSVSWYQQTPGQGLQFLFEYFSETQRNKGNFPGRFSGRQFSNSRSEMNVSTLELGDSALYLCASSLALGGTSGGVHDTQYFGPGTRLTVL.

The CDR3 DNA follows: TGCGCCAGCAGCTTCCTGGGGGGGACGCTGACCCAAGAGACCCAGTACTTC. It specifies CASSFLGGTLTQETQYF. This chain connects TRBV5-1 to TRBJ2-5; TRBD2 matches at 7 bases. From germline, CDR1 is SGHRS and CDR2 YFSETQ. The trim removed 2 bases at V and 1 base at J, leaving 11 bases unmatched. The CDR3 length is 17 residues.

The chain has TRBV7-3 and TRBJ1-1; D is perhaps TRBD1 (5 bases). V shed 5 bases and J shed 6 bases, with 10 bases lying between them. Germline loops: CDR1 SGHTA, CDR2 FQGTGA. The CDR3 runs to 12 residues. Here the CDR3 reads CASSPGLSEAFF. In nucleotides, the CDR3 is TGTGCCAGCAGCCCAGGGTTGTCTGAAGCTTTCTTT. The whole variable domain, remainder taken from reference TRBV7-3 and TRBJ1-1, is GAGVSQTPSNKVTEKGKYVELRCDPISGHTALYWYRQSLGQGPEFLIYFQGTGAADDSGLPNDRFFAVRPEGSVSTLKIQRTERGDSAVYLCASSPGLSEAFFGQGTRLTVV.

The V gene is TRBV19, the J gene TRBJ1-2, with 10 bases matching TRBD1. With V trimmed by 4 bases and J by 6 bases, 5 bases remained unmatched. This CDR3 has 14 residues. Per the germline V gene, CDR1 is LNHDA and CDR2 is SQIVND (reference sequence). CDR3 nucleotides: TGTGCCAGTAGTACTACCGGGACAGGGGATGGCTACACCTTC. It codes for CASSTTGTGDGYTF. The variable domain in full, completed from reference TRBV19 and TRBJ1-2, reads DGGITQSPKYLFRKEGQNVTLSCEQNLNHDAMYWYRQDPGQGLRLIYYSQIVNDFQKGDIAEGYSVSREKKESFPLTVTSAQKNPTAFYLCASSTTGTGDGYTFGSGTRLTVV.

V gene TRBV10-3 combines with J gene TRBJ1-1, with D perhaps TRBD1 (6 bases). Germline assignment: CDR1 ENHRY and CDR2 SYGVKD. The CDR3 is 13 residues long. V lost 8 bases, J lost 3 bases, and 13 bases lay in between. The CDR3 bases are TGTGCCATCGCATGGGGGCTGGACACTGAAGCTTTCTTT. Translation: CAIAWGLDTEAFF.

The chain combines TRBV2 with TRBJ2-1; TRBD1 is a possible D gene (8 bases). The V gene lost 7 bases and the J gene lost 8 bases, with 21 bases spanning the gap. The CDR3 totals 15 residues. Germline CDR1 reads SNHLY; CDR2 reads FYNNEI. The CDR3 is CASNPAGQVAYEQFF. CDR3 bases: TGTGCCAGCAATCCAGCGGGACAGGTGGCGTATGAGCAGTTCTTC.

The genes are TRBV19 and TRBJ1-5, with D possibly being TRBD1 (6 bases). The CDR3 is 15 amino acids. Between the trimmed V and J ends, which lost 2 bases and 4 bases, there was a span of 12 bases. Germline V gene lookup returns CDR1 LNHDA and CDR2 SQIVND (reference sequence). This CDR3 is CASSIKQGHNQPQHF. The DNA of the CDR3 is TGTGCCAGTAGTATAAAACAGGGTCATAATCAGCCCCAGCATTTT.

The gene calls are TRBV19 and TRBJ2-3; TRBD1 matches at 8 bases. In germline, CDR1 is LNHDA, CDR2 SQIVND (reference sequence). Unmatched junction bases numbered 8, after V lost 6 bases and J lost 0 bases. The CDR3 is made up of 16 amino acids. This CDR3 reads CASSFLRDRSTDTQYF. The CDR3 nucleotides read TGTGCCAGTAGCTTCCTCCGGGACAGGAGCACAGATACGCAGTATTTT.

The V call is TRBV7-2, the J call TRBJ2-5; D perhaps matches TRBD1 (7 bases). The CDR3 is made up of 14 amino acids. V was shortened by 2 bases and J by 4 bases, with 11 bases between the two germline ends. Germline CDR1 reads SGHTA; CDR2 reads FQGNSA. CDR3 DNA: TGTGCCAGCAGCTTACAGGGGGGAGGAGAGACCCAGTACTTC. Translating gives CASSLQGGGETQYF.

The chain uses TRBV9 and TRBJ2-2; D uncertain. V lost 0 bases, J lost 3 bases, and 9 bases lay in between. The germline CDR1 and CDR2 sequences are SGDLS and YYNGEE. This CDR3 spans 15 amino acids. CDR3 bases: TGTGCCAGCAGCGTAGGTCCAGGCGACACCGGGGAGCTGTTTTTT. It encodes CASSVGPGDTGELFF.

The rearrangement joins TRBV19 to TRBJ1-1, with 7 bases fitting TRBD1. V lost 2 bases, J lost 0 bases, and 3 bases stayed unmatched. Looked up from germline, CDR1 is LNHDA and CDR2 is SQIVND (reference sequence). The CDR3 contains 15 residues. CDR3 residues: CASSIKTGLNTEAFF. CDR3 DNA: TGTGCCAGTAGTATAAAGACAGGGTTGAACACTGAAGCTTTCTTT.

This chain joins TRBV14 and TRBJ2-1; D remains unclear. The V end lost 1 base, the J end lost 0 bases, and 7 bases lay between the germline ends. The germline gives CDR1 SGHDN, CDR2 FVKESK. The CDR3 loop spans 15 amino acids. The CDR3 bases are TGTGCCAGCAGCCAAGCTTTTAGCTCCTACAATGAGCAGTTCTTC. Its protein product is CASSQAFSSYNEQFF.

Only one count was recorded for this clone. V usage is TRBV2 and J usage is TRBJ1-3, with D tentatively TRBD1 (6 bases). This CDR3 has 15 amino acids. V was cut by 6 bases and J by 0 bases, with 12 bases left in between. Germline V gene lookup returns CDR1 SNHLY and CDR2 FYNNEI. CDR3 in DNA: TGTGCCAGCAGCGGGGACAACTTCTCTGGAAACACCATATATTTT. As protein: CASSGDNFSGNTIYF.

CDR3 protein: CSVERQGNMNTEAFF. The CDR3 DNA sequence: TGCAGCGTTGAAAGACAGGGGAACATGAACACTGAAGCTTTCTTT. This chain links TRBV29-1 with TRBJ1-1; TRBD1 matches 8 bases. Germline CDR1 reads SQVTM; CDR2 reads ANQGSEA. The ends lost 2 bases at V and 0 bases at J; junction bases unmatched: 5. This CDR3 has 15 residues. The whole variable domain, remainder taken from reference TRBV29-1 and TRBJ1-1, is SAVISQKPSRDICQRGTSLTIQCQVDSQVTMMFWYRQQPGQSLTLIATANQGSEATYESGFVIDKFPISRPNLTFSTLTVSNMSPEDSSIYLCSVERQGNMNTEAFFGQGTRLTVV.

J is TRBJ2-1 and V is TRBV2, with 9 positions matching TRBD2. This CDR3 comprises 13 residues. Trimming at V came to 6 bases and at J to 5 bases, leaving 2 bases not matched to a gene. Germline V gene data show CDR1 as SNHLY and CDR2 as FYNNEI. DNA of the CDR3: TGTGCCAGCAGAGCGGGGGGAGACAATGAGCAGTTCTTC. It is translated as CASRAGGDNEQFF.

The gene calls are TRBV6-5 and TRBJ1-2; D call uncertain. In germline, CDR1 is MNHEY, CDR2 SVGAGI. The CDR3 is 13 residues long. The germline V and J ends were trimmed by 6 bases and 3 bases, with 11 bases remaining between them. The CDR3 spells CASSLFRDYGYTF. In DNA, the CDR3 is TGTGCCAGCAGCCTCTTCCGGGACTATGGCTACACCTTC.

Remarks on this clone: This specimen includes other DNA sequences encoding the same CDR3. The chain has TRBV28 and TRBJ1-3, with 7 bases matching TRBD1. Trimming cost V 6 bases and J 0 bases; bases outside gene matches: 5. The CDR3 is 15 amino acids. The germline V gene has CDR1 MDHEN and CDR2 SYDVKM. CDR3 nucleotides: TGTGCCAGCAGCCCTGGGACAGTCTCTGGAAACACCATATATTTT. Protein: CASSPGTVSGNTIYF. Filled out from reference TRBV28 and TRBJ1-3, the complete variable domain reads DVKVTQSSRYLVKRTGEKVFLECVQDMDHENMFWYRQDPGLGLRLIYFSYDVKMKEKGDIPEGYSVSREKKERFSLILESASTNQTSMYLCASSPGTVSGNTIYFGEGSWLTVV.

The chain joins TRBV29-1 to TRBJ2-7, with D possibly matching TRBD2 (7 bases). Trimming took 4 bases from V and 7 from J, leaving 23 bases between them. The CDR3 spans 15 residues. Per the germline V gene, CDR1 is SQVTM and CDR2 is ANQGSEA. The CDR3 protein is CSVVMGASGAGEQYF. CDR3 sequence (DNA): TGCAGCGTTGTTATGGGGGCTAGCGGCGCTGGGGAGCAGTACTTC.